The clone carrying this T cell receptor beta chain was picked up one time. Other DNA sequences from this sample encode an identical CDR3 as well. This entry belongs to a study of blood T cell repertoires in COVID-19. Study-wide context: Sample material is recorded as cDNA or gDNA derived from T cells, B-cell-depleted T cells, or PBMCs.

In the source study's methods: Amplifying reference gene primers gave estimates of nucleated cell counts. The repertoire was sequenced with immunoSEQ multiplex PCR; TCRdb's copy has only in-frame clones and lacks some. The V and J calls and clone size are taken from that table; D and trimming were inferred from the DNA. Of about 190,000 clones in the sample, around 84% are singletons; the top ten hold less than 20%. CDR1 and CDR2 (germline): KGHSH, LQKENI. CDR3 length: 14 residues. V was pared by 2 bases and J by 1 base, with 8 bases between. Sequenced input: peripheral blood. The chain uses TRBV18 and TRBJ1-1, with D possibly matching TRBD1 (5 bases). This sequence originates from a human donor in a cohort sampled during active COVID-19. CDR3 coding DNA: TGTGCCAGCTCACCAGGGGGGGGGAACACTGAAGCTTTCTTT. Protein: CASSPGGGNTEAFF. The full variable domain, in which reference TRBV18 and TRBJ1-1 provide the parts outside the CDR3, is NAGVMQNPRHLVRRRGQEARLRCSPMKGHSHVYWYRQLPEEGLKFMVYLQKENIIDESGMPKERFSAEFPKEGPSILRIQQVVRGDSAAYFCASSPGGGNTEAFFGQGTRLTVV.